Below are 32 T cell receptor beta chains sequenced from a single sample in a study of blood T cell repertoires in COVID-19. This table comes from immunoSEQ multiplex PCR, and its TCRdb copy is limited to in-frame clones, with some not included. In the table there are 50,000 to 70,000 clones, more than 80% of which are singletons. Sequencing was carried out using peripheral blood. Every receptor here comes from a woman older than 75 with active COVID-19.

The count of this clone is one. This chain links TRBV30 with TRBJ2-5, with TRBD2 matching over 7 bases. The J segment lost 11 bases and the V segment lost 3 bases, leaving 9 bases of the junction unmatched. The germline CDR1 and CDR2 sequences are GTSNPN and SVGIG (reference sequence). The CDR3 length is 12 residues. CDR3 nucleotides: TGTGCCTGGAGCCGGCTAGCGGATATACAGTACTTC. It translates to CAWSRLADIQYF.

This chain connects TRBV7-2 to TRBJ2-5; 11 bases match TRBD2. The CDR3 totals 15 residues. The V gene end was trimmed by 3 bases and the J gene end by 3 bases; junction bases not matched to a gene: 3. Germline V gene lookup returns CDR1 SGHTA and CDR2 FQGNSA. CDR3 sequence (DNA): TGTGCCAGCAGCTTTAGCGGGGGGGCGGAAGAGACCCAGTACTTC. It is translated as CASSFSGGAEETQYF.

V gene TRBV5-6 combines with J gene TRBJ1-3; 8 bases match TRBD1. CDR3 size: 14 residues. After removal of 4 bases from V and 2 bases from J, the junction contained 2 bases not matched to a gene. Germline lookup yields CDR1 SGHDT and CDR2 YYEEEE. The CDR3 DNA is TGTGCCAGCAGCCCGGACAGGGCTGGAAACACCATATATTTT. Translating gives CASSPDRAGNTIYF.

This clone was picked up one time. The chain is built from TRBV3-1 (or the pseudogene TRBV3-2) and TRBJ2-5; no firm D call. The CDR3 is made up of 14 amino acids. Trimming cost V 2 bases and J 4 bases, with 11 bases left between them. Germline V gene sequence: CDR1 LGHDT, CDR2 YNNKEL (reference sequence). The CDR3 loop reads CASSQPVEAETQYF. The CDR3 bases are TGTGCCAGCAGCCAACCCGTAGAAGCAGAGACCCAGTACTTC.

This sequence joins TRBV6-2 or TRBV6-3 and TRBJ2-2; TRBD1 aligns across 7 bases. The V gene's germline CDR1 is MNHEY and CDR2 SVGEGT. The CDR3 has 16 amino acids. V shed 5 bases and J 5 bases; nucleotides not matched to a gene: 11. The CDR3 DNA is TGTGCCAGCAGTGCCCTCCGGGACAGAGTTACCGGGGAGCTGTTTTTT. Translated, it gives CASSALRDRVTGELFF.

The chain is built from TRBV28 and TRBJ1-4, with TRBD1 matching 9 bases. The CDR3 extends over 14 amino acids. J was trimmed by 8 bases and V by 3 bases; bases with no gene match: 4. CDR1 MDHEN and CDR2 SYDVKM come from the germline V gene. The CDR3 loop reads CASSLQDRGEKLFF. CDR3 coding DNA: TGTGCCAGCAGTTTGCAGGACAGGGGCGAAAAACTGTTTTTT. The full variable domain, completed using reference TRBV28 and TRBJ1-4, is DVKVTQSSRYLVKRTGEKVFLECVQDMDHENMFWYRQDPGLGLRLIYFSYDVKMKEKGDIPEGYSVSREKKERFSLILESASTNQTSMYLCASSLQDRGEKLFFGSGTQLSVL.

The rearrangement links TRBV7-2 to TRBJ2-7; no firm D call. Germline lookup yields CDR1 SGHTA and CDR2 FQGNSA. The CDR3 loop spans 14 amino acids. V shed 5 bases and J shed 4 bases, with 15 bases lying between them. The CDR3, as DNA: TGTGCCAGCAGCCCCTCGAGGCAGACTTACGAGCAGTACTTC. It is translated as CASSPSRQTYEQYF.

The V and J genes are TRBV19 and TRBJ1-4; possibly TRBD1 for D (6 bases). CDR1 and CDR2 from the germline V gene are LNHDA and SQIVND (reference sequence). The CDR3 spans 16 residues. Trimming cost V 3 bases and J 2 bases, with 13 bases left between them. The CDR3 protein is CASSIPGAGTNEKLFF. The CDR3 nucleotides are TGTGCCAGTAGTATCCCAGGGGCCGGCACTAATGAAAAACTGTTTTTT.

The chain carries TRBV5-1 and TRBJ2-1; possible D gene TRBD2, 6 bases. CDR1 and CDR2 from the germline V gene are SGHRS and YFSETQ. This CDR3 is built from 15 residues. V was shortened by 7 bases and J by 0 bases, with 14 bases between the two germline ends. Written as DNA, the CDR3 is TGCGCCAGCTCCCGGGACGGGAGCTCCTACAATGAGCAGTTCTTC. Protein product: CASSRDGSSYNEQFF.

The V call is TRBV3-1 (or the pseudogene TRBV3-2), the J call TRBJ1-6; a weak D match, TRBD1 (6 bases). V was pared by 5 bases and J by 7 bases, with 15 bases between. The CDR3 extends over 15 amino acids. Germline lookup yields CDR1 LGHDT and CDR2 YNNKEL (reference sequence). CDR3 region: CASSSSGGHNSPLHF. CDR3 DNA sequence: TGTGCCAGCAGCTCGTCGGGGGGGCACAATTCACCCCTCCACTTT.

The J gene is TRBJ2-7, the V gene TRBV23-1; 10 nucleotides line up with TRBD2. TRBV23-1 is assigned to the ORF class and has an uncertain function. The J segment lost 3 bases and the V segment lost 4 bases, leaving 12 bases of the junction unmatched. This CDR3 spans 17 amino acids. The CDR3 DNA sequence: TGCGCCAGCAGTCGAGTGATTAGCGGGGGGTTCGACTACGAGCAGTACGTC. It codes for CASSRVISGGFDYEQYV.

The chain has TRBV5-8 and TRBJ2-3; 10 bases are shared with TRBD2. J gave up 0 bases and V 1 base, and 2 bases lay outside the gene matches. This CDR3 region has 16 residues. The germline CDR1 and CDR2 sequences are SGHTS and YDEGEE. The CDR3 loop is CASSLMTSGSTDTQYF. In DNA, the CDR3 is TGTGCCAGCAGCTTGATGACTAGCGGGAGCACAGATACGCAGTATTTT.

The chain couples TRBV6-5 to TRBJ1-1; 8 nucleotides match TRBD1. Losses at the gene ends were 5 bases for V and 7 bases for J; bases not matched to a gene: 3. CDR3 length: 12 amino acids. Germline CDR1 reads MNHEY; CDR2 reads SVGAGI. CDR3 DNA: TGTGCCAGCAGTCGACAGGGGTATGAAGCTTTCTTT. Protein: CASSRQGYEAFF.

This clone has a single count. The CDR3 loop is CASSSGDRGNTDTQYF. In nucleotides, the CDR3 is TGCGCCAGCAGCTCAGGCGACAGGGGCAACACAGATACGCAGTATTTT. V and J are TRBV5-1 and TRBJ2-3, with 8 bases aligning to TRBD1. Trimming cost V 3 bases and J 2 bases; bases outside gene matches: 8. The CDR3 loop spans 16 amino acids. Germline values: CDR1 SGHRS, CDR2 YFSETQ.

The V gene is TRBV6-5, the J gene TRBJ2-7; TRBD1 agrees at 9 bases. Germline CDR1 MNHEY, CDR2 SVGAGI. This CDR3 has 15 residues. After removal of 6 bases from V and 5 bases from J, the junction contained 11 bases not matched to a gene. CDR3: CASSALQGAQDEQYF. The CDR3 region has the DNA TGTGCCAGCAGCGCCCTACAGGGGGCCCAGGACGAGCAGTACTTC.

The V and J genes are TRBV7-8 and TRBJ2-2; 8 bases are shared with TRBD1. The V gene's germline CDR1 is SGHVS and CDR2 FQNEAQ. V dropped 5 bases and J dropped 1; count of bases not matched to a gene: 9. This CDR3 region has 17 residues. The CDR3 region has the DNA TGTGCCAGCAGCGCGACCCCAGGGGGCGAGAACACCGGGGAGCTGTTTTTT. Encoded protein: CASSATPGGENTGELFF. Supplemented by reference TRBV7-8 and TRBJ2-2, the full variable domain reads GAGVSQSPRYKVAKRGQDVALRCDPISGHVSLFWYQQALGQGPEFLTYFQNEAQLDKSGLPSDRFFAERPEGSVSTLKIQRTQQEDSAVYLCASSATPGGENTGELFFGEGSRLTVL.

A single count supports this clone. This chain joins TRBV5-1 and TRBJ2-1, with 10 bases that match TRBD2. CDR3 length: 17 residues. The V gene's germline CDR1 is SGHRS and CDR2 YFSETQ. V shed 4 bases and J 6 bases; nucleotides not matched to a gene: 13. This chain's CDR3 is CASSQVKTSGGVNEQFF. The CDR3 DNA follows: TGCGCCAGCAGCCAAGTAAAAACGAGCGGGGGGGTCAATGAGCAGTTCTTC.

The chain links TRBV4-1 to TRBJ2-5; 9 bases are a match to TRBD1. The CDR3 sequence is 15 residues long. J gave up 5 bases and V 0 bases, and 4 bases lay outside the gene matches. CDR1 and CDR2 from the germline V gene are MGHRA and YSYEKL. Written as DNA, the CDR3 is TGCGCCAGCAGCCAAGATGGACAGGGGCGGGAGACCCAGTACTTC. Residues: CASSQDGQGRETQYF.

The CDR3 reads CASSLRDRGYF. CDR3 DNA: TGTGCCAGCAGTCTCCGGGACAGGGGTTACTTC. The rearrangement links TRBV2 to TRBJ2-5, with 10 bases lining up with TRBD1. The CDR3 contains 11 residues. The germline gives CDR1 SNHLY, CDR2 FYNNEI. V dropped 5 bases and J dropped 14; count of bases not matched to a gene: 5.

The chain combines TRBV4-1 with TRBJ2-5; TRBD2 might be the D (7 bases). Trimming shortened V by 0 bases and J by 7 bases, and 15 bases separated the two germline ends. The germline V gene has CDR1 MGHRA and CDR2 YSYEKL. CDR3 length: 15 residues. The CDR3 spells CASSQENGGQRTQYF. CDR3 in DNA: TGCGCCAGCAGCCAAGAAAACGGGGGGCAAAGGACCCAGTACTTC.

V usage is TRBV6-1 and J usage is TRBJ2-2; perhaps TRBD2 as D (5 bases). Trimming removed 2 bases at V and 5 bases at J, with 12 bases between. Germline-derived CDR1 and CDR2 are MNHNS and SASEGT. The CDR3 has 15 residues. The CDR3 reads CASSETEGLTGELFF. CDR3 nucleotides: TGTGCCAGCAGTGAAACTGAGGGTTTGACCGGGGAGCTGTTTTTT.

This clone occurred a few times. This chain joins TRBV2 and TRBJ2-2, with 11 bases aligning to TRBD2. The CDR3 length is 16 residues. Germline lookup yields CDR1 SNHLY and CDR2 FYNNEI. The ends lost 2 bases at V and 7 bases at J; junction bases unmatched: 6. In nucleotides, the CDR3 is TGTGCCAGCAGTGAACCTAGCGGGGGGCAGGGCGGGGAGCTGTTTTTT. It encodes CASSEPSGGQGGELFF.

The gene calls are TRBV7-2 and TRBJ2-5; D possibly corresponds to TRBD1 (5 bases). V was shortened by 7 bases and J by 5 bases, with 20 bases between the two germline ends. The CDR3 runs to 15 residues. Germline V gene lookup returns CDR1 SGHTA and CDR2 FQGNSA. Written as DNA, the CDR3 is TGTGCCAGCACCCCAGGTGGTAGGGGATGGGAGACCCAGTACTTC. The encoded protein is CASTPGGRGWETQYF. The full variable domain, completed using reference TRBV7-2 and TRBJ2-5, is GAGVSQSPSNKVTEKGKDVELRCDPISGHTALYWYRQSLGQGLEFLIYFQGNSAPDKSGLPSDRFSAERTGGSVSTLTIQRTQQEDSAVYLCASTPGGRGWETQYFGPGTRLLVL.

The chain has TRBV19 and TRBJ2-2; 10 positions agree with TRBD2. Trimming cost V 6 bases and J 5 bases; bases outside gene matches: 15. CDR1 LNHDA and CDR2 SQIVND come from the germline V gene (reference sequence). The CDR3 runs 18 residues. CDR3 sequence reads: CASSTMFVAGGITGELFF. In DNA form, the CDR3 reads TGTGCCAGTAGCACAATGTTCGTAGCGGGAGGTATAACCGGGGAGCTGTTTTTT.

V and J are TRBV28 and TRBJ2-3; TRBD1 is a possible D gene (5 bases). The V gene's germline CDR1 is MDHEN and CDR2 SYDVKM. The CDR3 length is 15 residues. Trimming removed 2 bases at V and 0 bases at J, with 9 bases between. CDR3 bases: TGTGCCAGCAGTTTAGGGGCCCTTAGCACAGATACGCAGTATTTT. Translated: CASSLGALSTDTQYF.

This chain joins TRBV3-1 (or the pseudogene TRBV3-2) and TRBJ1-5, with D tentatively TRBD1 (5 bases). The CDR3 length is 14 residues. Germline V gene lookup returns CDR1 LGHDT and CDR2 YNNKEL (reference sequence). V was cut by 1 base and J by 3 bases, with 7 bases left in between. The CDR3 DNA is TGTGCCAGCAGCCAAGCAGGGTCCAATCAGCCCCAGCATTTT. Its protein product is CASSQAGSNQPQHF.

The V call is TRBV5-1, the J call TRBJ1-1, with 8 bases that match TRBD1. Per the germline V gene, CDR1 is SGHRS and CDR2 is YFSETQ. This CDR3 contains 16 residues. J lost 0 bases, V lost 4 bases, and 8 bases had no gene match. CDR3 coding DNA: TGCGCCAGCAGCAGCGGACAGGGACTCATGAACACTGAAGCTTTCTTT. Its translation is CASSSGQGLMNTEAFF.

This clone was picked up one time. The genes are TRBV28 and TRBJ2-1; D not certain. V lost 5 bases to trimming and J lost 9 bases, with 17 bases between them. CDR1 and CDR2 (germline): MDHEN, SYDVKM. This CDR3 comprises 14 residues. The CDR3 is CASSPEAPISEQFF. The DNA for the CDR3 is TGTGCCAGCAGTCCCGAAGCGCCCATCAGTGAGCAGTTCTTC.

Regarding this clone: The junction does not match germline at one end; this may be a read error. V usage is TRBV3-1 (or the pseudogene TRBV3-2) and J usage is TRBJ2-1; D might be TRBD2 (6 bases). The CDR3 has 14 residues. Germline lookup yields CDR1 LGHDT and CDR2 YNNKEL (reference sequence). CDR3 DNA sequence: TGTGCCAGCAGCCCCTGGGACTCCAACAATGAGCAGTTCTTC. Translation: CASSPWDSNNEQFF.

This sequence joins TRBV29-1 and TRBJ2-6; no firm D call. Trimming stripped 5 bases from V and 1 base from J, with 3 bases between. The germline V gene has CDR1 SQVTM and CDR2 ANQGSEA. The CDR3 runs 12 residues. CDR3 loop: CSVSSGANVLTF. DNA of the CDR3: TGCAGCGTTTCTTCTGGGGCCAACGTCCTGACTTTC.

This chain uses TRBV9 with TRBJ2-1, with a tentative D call TRBD2 (5 bases). Germline V CDR1 and CDR2: SGDLS, YYNGEE. The V end lost 0 bases, the J end lost 13 bases, and 14 bases lay between the germline ends. The CDR3 totals 13 residues. DNA of the CDR3: TGTGCCAGCAGCGTAGATAGAACGGGATATCAGTTCTTC. Translated, it gives CASSVDRTGYQFF.

CDR3 DNA: TGTGCCAGTAGTGGTGACAGGGATCATGGCTATGGCTACACCTTC. It codes for CASSGDRDHGYGYTF. The chain is built from TRBV19 and TRBJ1-2, with TRBD1 matching 7 bases. Germline CDR1 reads LNHDA; CDR2 reads SQIVND (reference sequence). The CDR3 covers 15 residues. J was trimmed by 4 bases and V by 5 bases; bases with no gene match: 10.